The clone carrying this T cell receptor (beta chain) was counted many times. This specimen belongs to a study of T-cell memory formation after mild COVID-19. Via MiXCR, TCRdb re-called the 5' RACE reads, giving one row per CDR3 protein. Of about 290,000 distinct CDR3 sequences in the sample, approximately 16% are singletons; the top ten hold roughly 20%. Germline CDR1 reads KGHDR; CDR2 reads SFDVKD. Trimming cost V 2 bases and J 4 bases; bases outside gene matches: 7. The CDR3 covers 16 residues. Sequencing was carried out using PBMCs or a T cell subset sorted from them (not recorded which). The receptor was isolated from a man aged 18 to 29 who had mild COVID-19 (a few samples of this study predate the infection). Cell type and time point are not known. V usage is TRBV24-1 and J usage is TRBJ2-5; TRBD1 matches at 9 bases. The CDR3 protein is CATSDSGTGKAETQYF. The DNA for the CDR3 is TGTGCCACCAGTGATTCCGGGACAGGGAAAGCAGAGACCCAGTACTTC.